A single T cell receptor beta chain is shown here with its context. This entry is derived from a study of blood T cell repertoires in COVID-19. Study-level information: Acute and convalescent COVID-19 samples came from the United States, Italy and Spain. PBMCs, B-cell-depleted T cells, or T cells were the source of the cDNA or gDNA that made up the material.

CDR1 is KGHSH, CDR2 LQKENI, per germline. The trim removed 4 bases at V and 4 bases at J, leaving 3 bases unmatched. CDR3 length equals 13 residues. Repertoires were generated with immunoSEQ multiplex PCR, while TCRdb's copy carries only in-frame clones and drops some. The top ten hold approximately 2.5% of the sample, which has about 230,000 clones, around four fifths seen once. The rearrangement joins TRBV18 to TRBJ1-2; TRBD1 matches at 7 bases. Sequenced: peripheral blood. This receptor was taken from a woman between 65 and 79 years old with active or convalescent COVID-19. CDR3 sequence: CASSHGDSYGYTF. In DNA, the CDR3 is TGTGCCAGCTCACACGGGGACAGCTATGGCTACACCTTC.